One T cell receptor (beta chain) is described in this entry. Measured with immunoSEQ multiplex PCR; TCRdb has only the in-frame clones, and not every one. The data contain some 150,000 clones, 91% of them seen just once; the ten biggest clones take up approximately 3%. The sample originates from a study of control samples from healthy donors and cancer patients. After removal of 0 bases from V and 5 bases from J, the junction contained 9 bases not matched to a gene. This CDR3 comprises 15 residues. The germline V gene has CDR1 GTSNPN and CDR2 SVGIG (reference sequence). Sequenced input: blood. This TCR was sampled from a man aged 30-40 years in good health. The chain employs TRBV30 and TRBJ1-1, with 7 bases aligning to TRBD1. CDR3 sequence (DNA): TGTGCCTGGAGTGTACATAAGGGGGCCCTGACTGAAGCTTTCTTT. Protein sequence: CAWSVHKGALTEAFF.